A selection of T cell receptor beta chains follows, all from one sample in a study of shared clonotypes between healthy human individuals. Produced via immunoSEQ multiplex PCR; TCRdb's table is partial and in-frame only. The data show about 980,000 clones, with 76% seen just once and 1.5% held by the top ten. Sequenced material: memory CD4+ T cells sorted from blood. The receptors derive from a man aged 18-30 years in good health. CDR3s include the opening cysteine and the closing phenylalanine or tryptophan. D genes are given only for firm matches. Part of the rows lack a size; the others show once, few, many or a class for expanded clones.

CDR3aa,CDR3nt,v_gene,j_gene,abundance,len,d_gene
CAIRAGTQSSGNTIYF,TGTGCCATCAGGGCCGGGACACAATCCTCTGGAAACACCATATATTTT,TRBV10-3,TRBJ1-3,-,16,-
CAITDRAGNTIYF,TGTGCCATCACTGACAGGGCTGGAAACACCATATATTTT,TRBV10-3,TRBJ1-3,-,13,TRBD1
CASSLGREQFF,TGTGCCAGCAGTTTAGGGCGTGAGCAGTTCTTC,TRBV2,TRBJ2-1,-,11,-
CASSSGRGDYGYTF,TGTGCCAGCAGCTCAGGGAGGGGGGACTATGGCTACACCTTC,TRBV7-9,TRBJ1-2,once,14,-
CASSVENRDGYTF,TGCGCCAGCAGCGTCGAGAACAGGGATGGCTACACCTTC,TRBV5-1,TRBJ1-2,-,13,-
CASSYQGGYGYTF,TGTGCCAGCAGTTACCAGGGAGGCTATGGCTACACCTTC,TRBV6-5,TRBJ1-2,few,13,-
CASSPVGPKNIQYF,TGTGCCAGCAGCCCCGTCGGGCCTAAAAACATTCAGTACTTC,TRBV11-1,TRBJ2-4,once,14,-
CASTHEVGVLSGANVLTF,TGTGCCAGCACCCATGAGGTTGGCGTTCTCTCTGGGGCCAACGTCCTGACTTTC,TRBV7-9,TRBJ2-6,-,18,-
CAWSGRGTSGSPLTQYF,TGTGCCTGGAGTGGACGCGGGACTAGCGGGTCTCCTCTGACCCAGTACTTC,TRBV30,TRBJ2-5,-,17,TRBD2
CASSLADYEQFF,TGTGCCAGCAGCTTAGCGGACTATGAGCAGTTCTTC,TRBV11-2,TRBJ2-1,-,12,-
CSVFLSGRHYEQYF,TGCAGCGTTTTCCTTAGCGGGAGACACTACGAGCAGTACTTC,TRBV29-1,TRBJ2-7,-,14,TRBD2
CASSQDIPSGRLTDTQYF,TGCGCCAGCAGCCAAGATATCCCTAGCGGAAGGCTCACCGATACGCAGTATTTT,TRBV4-3,TRBJ2-3,-,18,TRBD2
CASSPQGAAEAFF,TGCGCCAGCAGTCCTCAGGGGGCCGCTGAAGCTTTCTTT,TRBV5-1,TRBJ1-1,-,13,TRBD1
CASRARTENTGELFF,TGCGCCAGCAGAGCCCGGACGGAGAACACCGGGGAGCTGTTTTTT,TRBV5-1,TRBJ2-2,-,15,-
CASSARQGGSYNEQFF,TGTGCCAGCAGCGCCCGACAGGGTGGCTCCTACAATGAGCAGTTCTTC,TRBV7-2,TRBJ2-1,-,16,TRBD1
CASSRGTSGRQETQYF,TGTGCCAGCAGCCGTGGGACTAGCGGGAGACAAGAGACCCAGTACTTC,TRBV11-2,TRBJ2-5,once,16,TRBD2
CASSPRDRLGNYGYTF,TGTGCCAGCAGCCCTCGGGACAGGCTGGGTAACTATGGCTACACCTTC,TRBV5-8,TRBJ1-2,-,16,TRBD1
CASGGQANYGYTF,TGTGCCAGCGGCGGACAGGCGAACTATGGCTACACCTTC,TRBV2,TRBJ1-2,-,13,TRBD1
CASSPGPGSGNTIYF,TGTGCCAGCAGCCCTGGACCGGGCTCTGGAAACACCATATATTTT,TRBV9,TRBJ1-3,-,15,-
CASRLAGQAGELFF,TGTGCCAGCAGACTAGCGGGCCAAGCCGGGGAGCTGTTTTTT,TRBV2,TRBJ2-2,few,14,TRBD2
CASSSRTSGSPETQYF,TGTGCCAGCAGTTCCAGGACTAGCGGGAGTCCCGAGACCCAGTACTTC,TRBV6-5,TRBJ2-5,-,16,TRBD2
CASWDRMASPLHF,TGTGCCAGTTGGGACAGGATGGCCTCACCCCTCCACTTT,TRBV19,TRBJ1-6,few,13,TRBD1
CASSTGQGSSAFF,TGCGCCAGCAGCACGGGACAGGGGAGTTCAGCTTTCTTT,TRBV5-1,TRBJ1-1,few,13,TRBD1
CASSVEGRDSYEQYF,TGTGCCAGCAGCGTAGAAGGCCGGGATTCGTACGAGCAGTACTTC,TRBV9,TRBJ2-7,-,15,-
CASSQAGGTSYEQYF,TGTGCCAGCTCACAGGCCGGCGGGACCTCCTACGAGCAGTACTTC,TRBV18,TRBJ2-7,-,15,-
CASSPTTGGQLGYVGYTF,TGTGCCAGCTCACCTACTACTGGGGGACAGCTCGGATATGTAGGCTACACCTTC,TRBV18,TRBJ1-2,-,18,TRBD1
CASSQVPGGGPFGYTF,TGCGCCAGCAGCCAAGTCCCAGGGGGCGGGCCTTTTGGCTACACCTTC,TRBV4-1,TRBJ1-2,many,16,TRBD1
CASSLSPGGADTEAFF,TGTGCCAGCAGTTTGAGTCCGGGGGGCGCGGACACTGAAGCTTTCTTT,TRBV28,TRBJ1-1,-,16,-
CASSFDRDSYEQYF,TGTGCCAGCAGCTTCGACCGGGACAGTTACGAGCAGTACTTC,TRBV7-8,TRBJ2-7,-,14,TRBD1
CASSSRETNTEAFF,TGTGCCAGTAGTTCCCGGGAGACGAACACTGAAGCTTTCTTT,TRBV19,TRBJ1-1,-,14,-
CASSLLSPTDTQYF,TGTGCCAGCAGCCTACTCAGTCCGACAGATACGCAGTATTTT,TRBV7-2,TRBJ2-3,-,14,-
CASSSMVGQPQHF,TGTGCCAGCAGCTCCATGGTGGGGCAGCCCCAGCATTTT,TRBV7-2,TRBJ1-5,-,13,-
CASSPAGSYEQYF,TGTGCCAGCAGTCCCGCGGGGTCCTACGAGCAGTACTTC,TRBV2,TRBJ2-7,-,13,-
CSVRGTLFYEQYF,TGCAGCGTCCGGGGGACACTCTTTTACGAGCAGTACTTC,TRBV29-1,TRBJ2-7,-,13,-
CASSVEGVSGYTF,TGTGCCAGCAGCGTAGAGGGGGTTAGTGGCTACACCTTC,TRBV9,TRBJ1-2,few,13,-
CASSFVSQRTDTQYF,TGTGCCAGCAGCTTCGTCTCTCAACGCACAGATACGCAGTATTTT,TRBV7-9,TRBJ2-3,-,15,-
CASSQANTETGYGYTF,TGCGCCAGCAGCCAGGCCAATACGGAGACGGGGTATGGCTACACCTTC,TRBV4-3,TRBJ1-2,-,16,-
CASSQESQGGTEAFF,TGTGCCAGCAGCCAAGAGTCGCAGGGCGGCACTGAAGCTTTCTTT,TRBV4-2,TRBJ1-1,-,15,-
CASSEPPSGSNQPQHF,TGTGCCAGCAGTGAACCCCCCAGTGGTTCTAATCAGCCCCAGCATTTT,TRBV6-1,TRBJ1-5,-,16,-
CAWSVQPSNQPQHF,TGTGCCTGGAGTGTACAACCGAGCAATCAGCCCCAGCATTTT,TRBV30,TRBJ1-5,few,14,-
CASSLGQTGLTDTQYF,TGTGCCAGCAGCTTAGGTCAAACTGGCCTCACAGATACGCAGTATTTT,TRBV11-2,TRBJ2-3,few,16,-
CSVSGGTGNQPQHF,TGCAGCGTCTCCGGGGGTACGGGGAATCAGCCCCAGCATTTT,TRBV29-1,TRBJ1-5,-,14,-
CASSVGLLGAFTGELFF,TGTGCCAGCAGCGTAGGATTGCTTGGGGCTTTCACCGGGGAGCTGTTTTTT,TRBV9,TRBJ2-2,-,17,-
CASSSSGVETWGRELFF,TGTGCCAGCAGCTCTAGTGGGGTCGAGACTTGGGGTCGGGAGCTGTTTTTT,TRBV7-8,TRBJ2-2,-,17,-
CASSVGTVNTGELFF,TGTGCCAGCAGCGTAGGGACGGTTAACACCGGGGAGCTGTTTTTT,TRBV9,TRBJ2-2,once,15,-
CASSSSGDGATYEQYF,TGTGCCAGCAGCTCTAGTGGGGACGGGGCAACCTACGAGCAGTACTTC,TRBV11-2,TRBJ2-7,-,16,-
CASRPPLGQGDPLTIYF,TGTGCCAGCAGACCACCCCTTGGACAGGGCGATCCCTTGACCATATATTTT,TRBV27,TRBJ1-3,few,17,TRBD1
CASSSDRNGWQFF,TGTGCCAGCAGCTCTGATCGAAATGGGTGGCAGTTCTTC,TRBV7-2,TRBJ2-1,-,13,-
CASSLGGKNIQYF,TGTGCCAGCAGCTTAGGGGGTAAAAACATTCAGTACTTC,TRBV11-3,TRBJ2-4,-,13,-
CASSLQVGEQFF,TGTGCCAGCAGCCTACAAGTCGGTGAGCAGTTCTTC,TRBV7-2,TRBJ2-1,-,12,-
CASSPTRRVADTQYF,TGCGCCAGCAGTCCTACAAGACGTGTTGCAGATACGCAGTATTTT,TRBV10-1,TRBJ2-3,-,15,-
CASGGQKPTDTQYF,TGTGCCAGCGGTGGACAGAAACCTACAGATACGCAGTATTTT,TRBV6-5,TRBJ2-3,-,14,-
CASSLGASPDTQYF,TGCGCCAGCAGCTTGGGGGCTAGCCCAGATACGCAGTATTTT,TRBV5-1,TRBJ2-3,once,14,-
CASSPGALQETQYF,TGTGCCAGCTCACCAGGGGCGCTTCAAGAGACCCAGTACTTC,TRBV18,TRBJ2-5,-,14,-
CASSLDPTSGSSDTQYF,TGCGCCAGCAGCTTGGATCCCACTAGCGGGAGTTCAGATACGCAGTATTTT,TRBV5-1,TRBJ2-3,-,17,TRBD2
CASSAGNQEYTGELFF,TGTGCCAGCAGCGCTGGGAACCAGGAGTACACCGGGGAGCTGTTTTTT,TRBV11-3,TRBJ2-2,once,16,-
CASSFSGGNTGELFF,TGCGCCAGCAGCTTTAGCGGGGGGAACACCGGGGAGCTGTTTTTT,TRBV5-1,TRBJ2-2,few,15,TRBD2
CASRPPGLQETQYF,TGCGCCAGCCGACCACCGGGACTACAAGAGACCCAGTACTTC,TRBV5-1,TRBJ2-5,-,14,TRBD2
CASSLAAQVGSSYEQYF,TGTGCCAGCAGCTTGGCCGCCCAGGTCGGTAGCTCCTACGAGCAGTACTTC,TRBV5-6,TRBJ2-7,-,17,-
CASSLGSTGARTEAFF,TGTGCCAGCAGTTTAGGGTCAACAGGGGCGAGGACTGAAGCTTTCTTT,TRBV28,TRBJ1-1,-,16,TRBD1